This T cell receptor beta chain was sequenced during a study of T cell responses to AZD1222 COVID-19 vaccine. General study findings and limits: Only after the peak T cell response were repertoires sampled. Spike-specific TCR breadth and depth both grew after two AZD1222 doses. In a largely white British group with more females than males, clonal diversity was possibly underestimated.

Here immunoSEQ multiplex PCR was the method, and the copy in TCRdb shows in-frame clones only, minus some. The sample has 140,000 or so clones, 88% seen once. With regard to this clone: The antigen is unknown.

This CDR3 comprises 14 residues. Germline V lookup: CDR1 LGHNA, CDR2 YSLEER. V dropped 3 bases and J dropped 1 base, with 10 bases sitting between them. This sequence originates from an adult who received the MenACWY meningococcal vaccine as a control. The sample in question was peripheral blood, obtained 28 days after the second dose of the MenACWY control vaccine. The rearrangement links TRBV4-3 to TRBJ2-7; D not certain. CDR3 sequence reads: CASSQQTESYEQYF. In DNA, the CDR3 is TGCGCCAGCAGCCAGCAGACTGAATCCTACGAGCAGTACTTC.